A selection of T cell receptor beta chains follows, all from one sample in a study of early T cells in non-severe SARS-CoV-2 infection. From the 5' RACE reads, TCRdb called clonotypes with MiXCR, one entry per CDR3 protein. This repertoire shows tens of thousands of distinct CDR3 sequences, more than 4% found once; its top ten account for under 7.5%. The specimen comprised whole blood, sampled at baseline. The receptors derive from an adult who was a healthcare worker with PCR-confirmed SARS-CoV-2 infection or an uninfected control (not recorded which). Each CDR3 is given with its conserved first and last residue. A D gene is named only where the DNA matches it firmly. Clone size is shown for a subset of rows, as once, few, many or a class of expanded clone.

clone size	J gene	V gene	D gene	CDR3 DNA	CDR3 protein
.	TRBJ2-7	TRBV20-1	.	TGCAGTGCTAGAGATCAAGAGAACAGGCTCCCCTACGAGCAGTACTTC	CSARDQENRLPYEQYF
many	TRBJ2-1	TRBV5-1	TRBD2	TGCGCCAGCAGCTTGGCGCTAGCGGGGTACAATGAGCAGTTCTTC	CASSLALAGYNEQFF
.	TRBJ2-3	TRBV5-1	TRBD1	TGCGCCAGCAGCTTCGCTCCGGGACAGGGGGCAGATACGCAGTATTTT	CASSFAPGQGADTQYF
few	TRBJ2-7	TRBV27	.	TGTGCCAGCAGTCCAACGTTACCTTACGAGCAGTACTTC	CASSPTLPYEQYF
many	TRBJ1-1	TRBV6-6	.	TGTGCCAGCAGTTACACCGACCGACGAAACACTGAAGCTTTCTTT	CASSYTDRRNTEAFF
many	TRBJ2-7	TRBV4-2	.	TGTGCCAGCAGCCGCGGGAACCTCTTAGAGCAGTACTTC	CASSRGNLLEQYF
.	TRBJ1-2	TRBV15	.	TGTGCCACCTCTGCGGGAGGTACCTATGGCTACACCTTC	CATSAGGTYGYTF
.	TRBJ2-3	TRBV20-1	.	TGCAGTGCTAGACCCCCGGTTACTAGCACAGATACGCAGTATTTT	CSARPPVTSTDTQYF
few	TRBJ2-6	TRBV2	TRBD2	TGTGCCAGCACGCGGGAGGGCCTCCGTGGGGCCAACGTCCTGACTTTC	CASTREGLRGANVLTF
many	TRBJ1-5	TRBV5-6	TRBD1	TGTGCCAGCAGCTCGGGACAGGGTACGAAGCCCCAGCATTTT	CASSSGQGTKPQHF
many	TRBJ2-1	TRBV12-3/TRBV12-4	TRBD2	TGTGCCAGCAGTTCCGGGACTAGCGGGAGGACGAATGAGCAGTTCTTC	CASSSGTSGRTNEQFF
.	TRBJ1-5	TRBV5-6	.	TGTGCCAGCAGCTTGGGCGGACTCATAACCGGGAATCAGCCCCAGCATTTT	CASSLGGLITGNQPQHF
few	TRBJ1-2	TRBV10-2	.	TGCGCCAGCAGTGAGCGGGCCCAAGCGAAAGCTAACTATGGCTACACCTTC	CASSERAQAKANYGYTF
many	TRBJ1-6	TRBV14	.	TGTGCCAGCAGCCAGGTCGGCCTGGTAACACCCCTCCACTTT	CASSQVGLVTPLHF
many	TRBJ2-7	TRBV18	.	TGTGCCAGCTCACCCCACAGGGCCTACGAGCAGTACTTC	CASSPHRAYEQYF
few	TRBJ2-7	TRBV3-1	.	TGTGCCAGCAGCCCCCAGGGGAGTGGGGCCGTCGAGCAGTACTTC	CASSPQGSGAVEQYF
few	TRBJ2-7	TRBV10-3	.	TGTGCCATCAGTGCTGGGGCGGAAGACGAGCAGTACTTC	CAISAGAEDEQYF
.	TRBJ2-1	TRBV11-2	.	TGTGCCAGCAGCTCCTCTCGTAGCTCCTACAATGAGCAGTTCTTC	CASSSSRSSYNEQFF
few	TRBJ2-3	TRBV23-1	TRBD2	TGCGCCAGCAGTCCGATGACTAGCGGGAGTTTTGATACGCAGTATTTT	CASSPMTSGSFDTQYF
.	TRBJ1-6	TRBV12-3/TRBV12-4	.	TGTGCCAGCAGTTTAAGGGCCGTGGGTTCACCCCTCCACTTT	CASSLRAVGSPLHF
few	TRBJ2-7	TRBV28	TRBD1	TGTGCCAGCATCTGGGCCGGGACAGGGATCTACGAGCAGTACTTC	CASIWAGTGIYEQYF
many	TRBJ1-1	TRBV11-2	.	TGTGCCAGCAGCTTCGGTCCGAACACTGAAGCTTTCTTT	CASSFGPNTEAFF
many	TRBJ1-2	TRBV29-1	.	TGCAGCGTGCGGACAATCAAAGGCTACACCTTC	CSVRTIKGYTF
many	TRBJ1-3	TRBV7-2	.	TGTGCCAGCAGCTTTGTGGGGTCCTCTGGAAACACCATATATTTT	CASSFVGSSGNTIYF
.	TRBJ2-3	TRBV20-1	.	TGCAGTGCCAAAAAGGGGTTTGGGGCAGATACGCAGTATTTT	CSAKKGFGADTQYF
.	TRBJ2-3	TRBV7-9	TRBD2	TGTGCCAGCAGCCCGGGGACTAGCGGGAGGAGAGATACGCAGTATTTT	CASSPGTSGRRDTQYF
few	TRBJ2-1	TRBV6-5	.	TGTGCCACAAACATGATACAGGGATGGAATGAGCAGTTCTTC	CATNMIQGWNEQFF
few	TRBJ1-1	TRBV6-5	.	TGTGCCAGCAGTTACTCGGCACCTCCCTCGAACACTGAAGCTTTCTTT	CASSYSAPPSNTEAFF
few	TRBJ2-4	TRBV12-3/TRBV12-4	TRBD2	TGTGCCAGCAGTTTACGAGCGGGAGAAAACATTCAGTACTTC	CASSLRAGENIQYF
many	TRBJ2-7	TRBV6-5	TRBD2	TGTGCCAGCACTCGGGGCGGGGGCTACGAGCAGTACTTC	CASTRGGGYEQYF
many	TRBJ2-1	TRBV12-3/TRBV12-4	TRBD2	TGTGCCAGCAGGCGACGGGGGGGGCGCTCCTACAATGAGCAGTTCTTC	CASRRRGGRSYNEQFF
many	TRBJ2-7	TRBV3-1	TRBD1	TGTGCCAGCAGCCAAGATATCTGGCAGGGGACAGCCCACTACGAGCAGTACTTC	CASSQDIWQGTAHYEQYF
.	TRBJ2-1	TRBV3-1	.	TGTGCCAGCAGCCAAGAATGGCTCAGCTCCTACAATGAGCAGTTCTTC	CASSQEWLSSYNEQFF
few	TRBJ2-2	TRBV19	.	TGTGCCAGCCGAAAGCAAGGGAACACCGGGGAGCTGTTTTTT	CASRKQGNTGELFF
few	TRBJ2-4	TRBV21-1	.	TGTGCCAGCAGAACGCTGCCGCAGGTTGGGCGGCAAAGAAACATTCAGTACTTC	CASRTLPQVGRQRNIQYF
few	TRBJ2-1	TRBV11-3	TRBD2	TGTGCCAGCAGCCTGAGCGGGAGCAGCTCCTACAATGAGCAGTTCTTC	CASSLSGSSSYNEQFF
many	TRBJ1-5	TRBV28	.	TGTGCCAGCAGTTTAGAGAGGGCGAGGCCCCAGCATTTT	CASSLERARPQHF
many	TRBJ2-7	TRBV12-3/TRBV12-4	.	TGTGCCAGCAGCTCGACTAGTGGCGAGCAGTACTTC	CASSSTSGEQYF
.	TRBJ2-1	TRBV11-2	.	TGTGCCAGCAGCTTAGTAGGCAATGAGCAGTTCTTC	CASSLVGNEQFF
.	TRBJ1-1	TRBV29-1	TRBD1	TGCAGCGTTCTCCCCGAAGACAGGGGAGTAGAAGCTTTCTTT	CSVLPEDRGVEAFF
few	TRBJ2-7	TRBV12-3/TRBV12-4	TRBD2	TGTGCCAGCAGTTCCCAGCGGGACCCGGGGGAGCAGTACTTC	CASSSQRDPGEQYF
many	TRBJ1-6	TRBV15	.	TGTGCCACCAGCCTCCAATACCAGTCACCCCTCCACTTT	CATSLQYQSPLHF